The entry that follows covers one TCR beta chain sequence. The sample is drawn from a study of OX40 agonist ivuxolimab in advanced cancers. Produced via immunoSEQ multiplex PCR; TCRdb's table is partial and in-frame only. Altogether approximately 64,000 clones are present, about 82% being singletons, with the ten largest covering about 3.7%. Sequencing used CD4+ or CD8+ T cells sorted from blood, obtained in a trial of the OX40 agonist ivuxolimab. This receptor was identified in an adult with an advanced solid tumor such as melanoma, head and neck, liver or kidney cancer.

CDR3 DNA: TGTGCCAGTAGTATTGGCCCGTACTCGAACACTGAAGCTTTCTTT. Translated: CASSIGPYSNTEAFF. The rearrangement joins TRBV19 to TRBJ1-1; D ambiguous. The CDR3 contains 15 residues. V dropped 3 bases and J dropped 1 base, with 12 bases sitting between them. Germline V gene data show CDR1 as LNHDA and CDR2 as SQIVND (reference sequence).